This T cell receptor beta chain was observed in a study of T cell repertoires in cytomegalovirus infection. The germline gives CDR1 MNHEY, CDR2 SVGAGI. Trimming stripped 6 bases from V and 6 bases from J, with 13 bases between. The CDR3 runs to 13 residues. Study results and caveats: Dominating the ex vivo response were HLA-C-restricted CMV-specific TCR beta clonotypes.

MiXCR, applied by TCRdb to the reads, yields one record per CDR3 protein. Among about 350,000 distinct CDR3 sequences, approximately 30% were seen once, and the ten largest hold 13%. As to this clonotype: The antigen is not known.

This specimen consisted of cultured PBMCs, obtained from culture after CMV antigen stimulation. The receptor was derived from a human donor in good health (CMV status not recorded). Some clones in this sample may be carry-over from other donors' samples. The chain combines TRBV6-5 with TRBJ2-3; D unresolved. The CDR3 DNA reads TGTGCCAGCAGCCCCCCTGGGCACGATACGCAGTATTTT. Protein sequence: CASSPPGHDTQYF.